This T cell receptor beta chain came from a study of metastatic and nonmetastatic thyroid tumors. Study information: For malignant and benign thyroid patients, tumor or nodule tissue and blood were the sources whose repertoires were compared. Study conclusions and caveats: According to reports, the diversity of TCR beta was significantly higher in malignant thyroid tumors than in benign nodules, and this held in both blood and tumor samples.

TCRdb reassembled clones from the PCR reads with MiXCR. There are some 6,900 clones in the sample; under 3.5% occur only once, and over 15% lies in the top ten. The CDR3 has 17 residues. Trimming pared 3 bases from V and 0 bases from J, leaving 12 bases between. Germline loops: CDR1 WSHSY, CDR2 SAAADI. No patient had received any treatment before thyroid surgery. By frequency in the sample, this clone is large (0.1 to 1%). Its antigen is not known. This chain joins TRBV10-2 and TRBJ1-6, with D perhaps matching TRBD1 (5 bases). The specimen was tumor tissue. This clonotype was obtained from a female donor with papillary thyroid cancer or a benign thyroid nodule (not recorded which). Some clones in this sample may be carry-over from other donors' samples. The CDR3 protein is CASSDTNQGSYNSPLHF. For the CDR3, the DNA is TGCGCCAGCAGTGATACTAACCAGGGCTCCTATAATTCACCCCTCCACTTT.